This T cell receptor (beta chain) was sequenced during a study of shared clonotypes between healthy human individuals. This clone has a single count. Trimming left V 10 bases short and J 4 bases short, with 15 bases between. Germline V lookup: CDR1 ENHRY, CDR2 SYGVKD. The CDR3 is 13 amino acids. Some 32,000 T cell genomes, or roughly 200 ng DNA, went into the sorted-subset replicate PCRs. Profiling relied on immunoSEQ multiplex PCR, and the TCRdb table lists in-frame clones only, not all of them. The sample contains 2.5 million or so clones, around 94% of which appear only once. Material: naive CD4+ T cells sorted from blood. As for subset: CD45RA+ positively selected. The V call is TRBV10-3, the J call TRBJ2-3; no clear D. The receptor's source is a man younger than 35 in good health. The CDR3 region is CATTGSPPDTQYF. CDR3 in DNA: TGTGCCACCACGGGCAGTCCCCCAGATACGCAGTATTTT.